This T cell receptor beta chain was documented in a study of spatial heterogeneity in lung cancer. For the study at large: Raw-read counts averaged over ten per unique TCR and UMI combination.

The CDR3 runs to 11 residues. Germline V CDR1 and CDR2: SQVTM, ANQGSEA. TCRdb called the 5' RACE reads again in MiXCR, with one record for every CDR3 protein. The sample yields 6,000 to 8,500 distinct CDR3 sequences, approximately 5% seen once. Sample time point: sample taken at primary tumor resection. TCRs were sequenced from unsorted whole RNA of tumor, nontumor lung or PBMC. Patients with untreated early-stage non-small cell lung cancer, numbering approximately 79, were the donors. A remark on this clonotype: One junction end does not reproduce the germline sequence, and a read error may be involved.

The sequence derives from a female donor with early-stage non-small cell lung cancer. Sequences were derived from normal lung tissue next to the tumor, sampled at surgery. V is TRBV29-1 and J is TRBJ1-2; no reliable D call. The CDR3 region is CSVRTAYDYTF. For the CDR3, the DNA is TGCAGTGTCAGGACCGCGTATGACTACACCTTC.